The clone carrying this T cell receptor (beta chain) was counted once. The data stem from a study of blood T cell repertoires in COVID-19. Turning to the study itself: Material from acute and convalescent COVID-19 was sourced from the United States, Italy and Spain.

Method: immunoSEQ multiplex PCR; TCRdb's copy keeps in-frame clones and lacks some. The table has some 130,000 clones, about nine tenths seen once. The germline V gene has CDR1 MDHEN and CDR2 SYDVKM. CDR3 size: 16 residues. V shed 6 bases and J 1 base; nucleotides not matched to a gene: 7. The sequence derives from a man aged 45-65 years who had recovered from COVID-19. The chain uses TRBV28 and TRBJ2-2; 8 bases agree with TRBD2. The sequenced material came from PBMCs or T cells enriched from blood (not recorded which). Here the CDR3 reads CASSPPGLENTGELFF. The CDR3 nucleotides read TGTGCCAGCAGCCCCCCGGGACTAGAGAACACCGGGGAGCTGTTTTTT.